The 29 T cell receptor beta chains listed next were all sequenced from one sample in a study of cytomegalovirus exposure and HLA in healthy donors. 60 Vbeta and 13 Jbeta primers were used in PCR. The protocol was immunoSEQ multiplex PCR, while the TCRdb copy is restricted to in-frame clones and leaves out a portion. The sample records roughly 130,000 clones, around 80% being singletons. Sequenced input: PBMCs. The source is a man aged 35-49 years in good health and CMV-seronegative.

In this sample, this clone turned up once. This chain uses TRBV6-1 with TRBJ2-1; the match to TRBD2 covers 10 bases. J lost 8 bases, V lost 2 bases, and 9 bases had no gene match. The CDR3 sequence is 16 residues long. From germline, CDR1 is MNHNS and CDR2 SASEGT. CDR3 sequence: CASSESGGAMGHEQFF. CDR3 sequence (DNA): TGTGCCAGCAGTGAAAGCGGGGGGGCGATGGGCCATGAGCAGTTCTTC.

The chain combines TRBV28 with TRBJ2-1; TRBD2 agrees at 9 bases. Trimming removed 7 bases from V and 4 bases from J; junction bases left unmatched: 14. Germline CDR1 reads MDHEN; CDR2 reads SYDVKM. There are 17 residues in the CDR3. In DNA form, the CDR3 reads TGTGCCAGCAACCGACTAGCGGCTACTTACAGGTACAATGAGCAGTTCTTC. Protein: CASNRLAATYRYNEQFF.

The rearrangement links TRBV28 to TRBJ2-1, with 9 bases aligning to TRBD1. CDR1 and CDR2 (germline): MDHEN, SYDVKM. The CDR3 is made up of 16 amino acids. Germline trimming cut 1 base from V and 1 base from J; bases unmatched to any gene: 2. In nucleotides, the CDR3 is TGTGCCAGCAGTTTATCCGGGACAGGGTCCTACAATGAGCAGTTCTTC. Its protein product is CASSLSGTGSYNEQFF.

V is TRBV30 and J is TRBJ1-2; D gene ambiguous. Per the germline V gene, CDR1 is GTSNPN and CDR2 is SVGIG (reference sequence). This CDR3 contains 11 residues. The V end lost 7 bases, the J end lost 6 bases, and 12 bases lay between the germline ends. The CDR3 sequence: CASPLLHGYTF. The CDR3 DNA reads TGTGCCTCCCCCCTACTCCATGGCTACACCTTC.

CDR3 in amino acids: CAWIASGANVLTF. DNA of the CDR3: TGTGCCTGGATAGCTTCTGGGGCCAACGTCCTGACTTTC. The chain recombines TRBV30 with TRBJ2-6, with D unclear. Germline V gives CDR1 GTSNPN, CDR2 SVGIG (reference sequence). Trimming left V 4 bases short and J 1 base short, with 5 bases between. The CDR3 covers 13 residues.

CDR3 amino acids: CASSLGLAGDGVTQYF. The DNA for the CDR3 is TGTGCCAGCAGCTTAGGTTTAGCGGGAGACGGGGTGACCCAGTACTTC. V is TRBV7-9 and J is TRBJ2-5, with TRBD2 matching 9 bases. The CDR3 contains 16 residues. V lost 1 base to trimming and J lost 7 bases; unmatched junction nucleotides: 10. CDR1 and CDR2 from the germline V gene are SEHNR and FQNEAQ (reference sequence). Full variable domain (rest looked up from reference TRBV7-9 and TRBJ2-5): DTGVSQNPRHKITKRGQNVTFRCDPISEHNRLYWYRQTLGQGPEFLTYFQNEAQLEKSRLLSDRFSAERPKGSFSTLEIQRTEQGDSAMYLCASSLGLAGDGVTQYFGPGTRLLVL.

The rearrangement uses TRBV7-7 and TRBJ2-2; 9 bases agree with TRBD2. CDR1 and CDR2 (germline): SSHAT, FNYEAQ (reference sequence). V trimming: 10 bases; J trimming: 4 bases; junction bases outside the gene matches: 4. The CDR3 is 13 residues long. The CDR3 sequence: CATSGAGTGELFF. CDR3 DNA: TGTGCCACTAGCGGGGCGGGCACCGGGGAGCTGTTTTTT.

The chain employs TRBV7-7 and TRBJ2-5; D perhaps matches TRBD2 (7 bases). The length of the CDR3 is 17 residues. The ends were cut back, 1 base at V and 3 bases at J, with 18 bases in the middle. The V gene's germline CDR1 is SSHAT and CDR2 FNYEAQ (reference sequence). CDR3: CASSLEGGALGEETQYF. The CDR3 DNA follows: TGTGCCAGCAGCTTAGAGGGGGGGGCTCTGGGAGAAGAGACCCAGTACTTC. The full variable domain, completed using reference TRBV7-7 and TRBJ2-5, is GAGVSQSPRYKVTKRGQDVTLRCDPISSHATLYWYQQALGQGPEFLTYFNYEAQPDKSGLPSDRFSAERPEGSISTLTIQRTEQRDSAMYRCASSLEGGALGEETQYFGPGTRLLVL.

The V call is TRBV6-5, the J call TRBJ2-1; D uncertain. The CDR3 sequence is 14 residues long. Trimming pared 6 bases from V and 0 bases from J, leaving 9 bases between. CDR1 and CDR2 from the germline V gene are MNHEY and SVGAGI. The CDR3 here is CASSDSSSYNEQFF. DNA for the CDR3: TGTGCCAGCAGCGACTCGAGCTCCTACAATGAGCAGTTCTTC.

The rearrangement links TRBV15 to TRBJ2-7; D gene ambiguous. The CDR3 has 17 amino acids. In germline, CDR1 is LNHNV, CDR2 YYDKDF (reference sequence). Trimming cost V 1 base and J 3 bases, with 19 bases left between them. CDR3 residues: CATSRVPTLGTDYEQYF. The CDR3 DNA reads as TGTGCCACCAGCAGAGTGCCCACCCTAGGAACGGACTACGAGCAGTACTTC.

The CDR3 protein is CASSRDRRGVYEQYF. CDR3 bases: TGTGCCAGTAGTAGGGATCGGCGGGGGGTCTACGAGCAGTACTTC. The chain has TRBV19 and TRBJ2-7; 8 nucleotides match TRBD2. Germline CDR1 reads LNHDA; CDR2 reads SQIVND (reference sequence). The CDR3 is made up of 15 amino acids. With 4 bases clipped from V and 3 bases from J, the junction kept 8 bases outside the gene matches.

V gene TRBV6-5 combines with J gene TRBJ2-7; the D gene is possibly TRBD2 (7 bases). Deletions cut 4 bases from V and 5 bases from J, with 18 bases between. Germline CDR1 and CDR2: MNHEY and SVGAGI. The CDR3 runs to 15 residues. The chain's CDR3 is CASSFSARGADEQYF. The CDR3, as DNA: TGTGCCAGCAGTTTCTCTGCCCGGGGGGCTGACGAGCAGTACTTC.

V is TRBV19 and J is TRBJ1-1; tentatively, D is TRBD1 (5 bases). Trimming removed 1 base at V and 3 bases at J, with 6 bases between. Per the germline V gene, CDR1 is LNHDA and CDR2 is SQIVND (reference sequence). The CDR3 loop spans 13 amino acids. CDR3 region: CASSIVTDTEAFF. CDR3 bases: TGTGCCAGTAGTATAGTGACAGACACTGAAGCTTTCTTT.

This clone appeared a single time. The chain carries TRBV4-3 and TRBJ2-7; D is ambiguous. CDR1 and CDR2 (germline): LGHNA, YSLEER. The ends were cut back, 0 bases at V and 3 bases at J, with 6 bases in the middle. The CDR3 is made up of 13 amino acids. The CDR3 nucleotides are TGCGCCAGCAGCCAAGAGGTAGACTACGAGCAGTACTTC. Translating gives CASSQEVDYEQYF.

This clone appeared once. CDR3 in DNA: TGTGCTAGTGGTTTGGTCCCGGGGATCGATCAGCCCCAGCATTTT. Protein sequence: CASGLVPGIDQPQHF. The chain carries TRBV12-5 and TRBJ1-5; D uncertain. V was pared by 0 bases and J by 5 bases, with 11 bases between. CDR3 length: 15 amino acids. Germline lookup yields CDR1 LGHNT and CDR2 FRNRAP. The full variable domain, in which reference TRBV12-5 and TRBJ1-5 provide the parts outside the CDR3, is DARVTQTPRHKVTEMGQEVTMRCQPILGHNTVFWYRQTMMQGLELLAYFRNRAPLDDSGMPKDRFSAEMPDATLATLKIQPSEPRDSAVYFCASGLVPGIDQPQHFGDGTRLSIL.

The chain is built from TRBV13 and TRBJ2-6; 8 nucleotides line up with TRBD1. Trimming cost V 4 bases and J 0 bases; bases outside gene matches: 5. Germline lookup yields CDR1 PRHDT and CDR2 FYEKMQ (reference sequence). CDR3 length equals 17 residues. As DNA, the CDR3 is TGTGCCAGCAGCTCGGACAGGGCTGGCTCTGGGGCCAACGTCCTGACTTTC. Translating gives CASSSDRAGSGANVLTF.

The rearrangement links TRBV19 to TRBJ1-5, with D perhaps matching TRBD1 (5 bases). The length of the CDR3 is 15 residues. From germline, CDR1 is LNHDA and CDR2 SQIVND (reference sequence). V lost 3 bases, J lost 2 bases, and 11 bases lay in between. As DNA, the CDR3 is TGTGCCAGTAGTATGGGGCAGATAGGCAATCAGCCCCAGCATTTT. Translation: CASSMGQIGNQPQHF.

V is TRBV28 and J is TRBJ1-2; TRBD1 matches 10 bases. Trimming removed 3 bases from V and 8 bases from J; junction bases left unmatched: 3. The CDR3 consists of 13 residues. Germline V CDR1 and CDR2: MDHEN, SYDVKM. The CDR3 DNA sequence: TGTGCCAGCAGTTTTCTGGGACAGGGGGGCTACACCTTC. Its translation: CASSFLGQGGYTF.

The chain recombines TRBV9 with TRBJ2-3, with TRBD2 matching 7 bases. Losses at the gene ends were 0 bases for V and 4 bases for J; bases not matched to a gene: 5. Germline CDR1 is SGDLS and CDR2 is YYNGEE. This CDR3 contains 15 residues. This CDR3 is CASSVVSGEADTQYF. In DNA, the CDR3 is TGTGCCAGCAGCGTAGTAAGCGGGGAGGCAGATACGCAGTATTTT.

V gene TRBV2 combines with J gene TRBJ2-1; TRBD2 agrees at 10 bases. Germline V CDR1 and CDR2: SNHLY, FYNNEI. The CDR3 is 15 amino acids. The junction had 5 bases not matched to a gene; V was cut back by 8 bases and J by 1 base. The CDR3 DNA reads as TGTGCCAGCCCTAGCGGGAGCGATTCCTACAATGAGCAGTTCTTC. This codes for CASPSGSDSYNEQFF.

This chain connects TRBV7-2 to TRBJ2-3, with D perhaps matching TRBD1 (6 bases). The V and J ends lost 5 bases and 4 bases respectively, with 16 bases between them. The germline gives CDR1 SGHTA, CDR2 FQGNSA. This CDR3 has 15 residues. The CDR3 DNA reads TGTGCCAGCAGCATGAACAGGGTTTCCGCAGATACGCAGTATTTT. Translating gives CASSMNRVSADTQYF.

CDR3 loop: CASSLEGLAYNNEQFF. In DNA form, the CDR3 reads TGTGCCAGCAGCTTAGAAGGACTAGCCTACAACAATGAGCAGTTCTTC. This chain joins TRBV7-8 and TRBJ2-1; 8 bases fit TRBD2. The CDR3 sequence is 16 residues long. Germline lookup yields CDR1 SGHVS and CDR2 FQNEAQ. The V gene end was trimmed by 1 base and the J gene end by 5 bases; junction bases not matched to a gene: 7.

The chain carries TRBV28 and TRBJ2-7; 14 positions agree with TRBD2. This CDR3 has 18 amino acids. Germline V CDR1 and CDR2: MDHEN, SYDVKM. J gave up 4 bases and V 5 bases, and 13 bases lay outside the gene matches. The CDR3, as DNA: TGTGCCAGCAGTCCCGGGACTAGCGGGAGCGAATCCCGATACGAGCAGTACTTC. This translates into CASSPGTSGSESRYEQYF.

This chain links TRBV14 with TRBJ1-3, with TRBD1 identical over 8 bases. Trimming removed 3 bases from V and 4 bases from J; junction bases left unmatched: 8. Germline V gene lookup returns CDR1 SGHDN and CDR2 FVKESK. There are 16 residues in the CDR3. CDR3: CASSQIGQGSGNTIYF. In DNA form, the CDR3 reads TGTGCCAGCAGCCAGATAGGACAGGGATCCGGAAACACCATATATTTT.

V usage is TRBV10-3 and J usage is TRBJ2-6; D is unclear. Germline CDR1 reads ENHRY; CDR2 reads SYGVKD. This CDR3 has 15 residues. Trimming took off 3 bases at V and 0 bases at J, with 6 bases between the two ends. This CDR3 reads CAISDRSSGANVLTF. The CDR3 region has the DNA TGTGCCATCAGTGACCGTAGCTCTGGGGCCAACGTCCTGACTTTC.

V usage is TRBV25-1 and J usage is TRBJ1-2; 7 bases line up with TRBD1. Germline CDR1 reads MGHDK; CDR2 reads SYGVNS. The V and J ends lost 1 base and 2 bases, in that order; junction bases with no gene match: 4. The CDR3 is made up of 15 amino acids. CDR3 sequence (DNA): TGTGCCAGCAGTGAATGGGACAGAGGGAACTATGGCTACACCTTC. Translation gives CASSEWDRGNYGYTF.

This sequence joins TRBV14 and TRBJ1-5; 11 nucleotides line up with TRBD1. V trimming: 3 bases; J trimming: 2 bases; junction bases outside the gene matches: 9. Germline loops: CDR1 SGHDN, CDR2 FVKESK. The length of the CDR3 is 18 residues. The CDR3 sequence: CASSHVRTGGGGNQPQHF. CDR3 nucleotides: TGTGCCAGCAGCCACGTCCGGACAGGGGGCGGGGGCAATCAGCCCCAGCATTTT.

CDR3 in DNA: TGTGCCAGCACCCCTGAGGGGGGGCACCTCTTCTATGGCTACACCTTC. Amino acid sequence: CASTPEGGHLFYGYTF. The chain links TRBV5-4 to TRBJ1-2; D possibly corresponds to TRBD1 (6 bases). The germline V and J ends were trimmed by 6 bases and 4 bases, with 22 bases remaining between them. There are 16 residues in the CDR3. Looked up from germline, CDR1 is SGHNT and CDR2 is YYREEE (reference sequence). Filled out from reference TRBV5-4 and TRBJ1-2, the complete variable domain reads ETGVTQSPTHLIKTRGQQVTLRCSSQSGHNTVSWYQQALGQGPQFIFQYYREEENGRGNFPPRFSGLQFPNYSSELNVNALELDDSALYLCASTPEGGHLFYGYTFGSGTRLTVV.

The gene calls are TRBV7-6 and TRBJ2-7; TRBD1 agrees at 7 bases. Looked up from germline, CDR1 is SGHVS and CDR2 is FNYEAQ. The CDR3 runs 14 residues. The J segment lost 2 bases and the V segment lost 1 base, leaving 2 bases of the junction unmatched. CDR3 coding DNA: TGTGCCAGCAGCTTAGGGGGACAGCCCTACGAGCAGTACTTC. Translation: CASSLGGQPYEQYF.